This TCR beta chain was observed in a study of blood T cells in healthy people across ages. A second about 7 to 12 cycle PCR used barcoded and J-beta primers. TCRdb re-called the 5' RACE reads with MiXCR, one entry per CDR3 protein. The sample has about 1.8 million distinct CDR3 sequences; around half are singletons. The germline CDR1 and CDR2 sequences are SGDLS and YYNGEE. This CDR3 contains 15 residues. Trimming stripped 1 base from V and 8 bases from J, with 16 bases between. This chain uses TRBV9 with TRBJ2-1; tentative D call: TRBD1 (7 bases). The source of this sequence is a woman aged 35 to 49 in good health. The material sequenced was blood. The CDR3: CASSVSNRGGDEQFF. The CDR3 DNA is TGTGCCAGCAGCGTATCGAACAGGGGCGGGGATGAGCAGTTCTTC.